This T cell receptor beta chain was recovered during a study of memory CD4+ T cells and cytomegalovirus serostatus. Authors' analysis steps: After removing out-of-frame reads, approximately 2 million distinct TCRbeta sequences remained. Using immunoSEQ multiplex PCR, the repertoire was profiled, and TCRdb retains in-frame clones only, with some absent. That table supplies the V and J calls and clone size; D and trimming were determined from the DNA. Of around 50,000 clones detected, roughly 78% appear once; the ten largest clones hold more than 0.9%. The sort gate was single viable CD3+CD4+CD8-CD45RO+ cells for memory CD4+ T cells. Total CD4+ T cells were enriched by CD4 positive selection. The CDR3 is 15 residues long. CDR1 and CDR2 from the germline V gene are SNHLY and FYNNEI. Trimming shortened V by 1 base and J by 1 base, and 10 bases separated the two germline ends.

The receptor comes from an adult in good health and CMV-seronegative. The chain uses TRBV2 and TRBJ1-1, with D uncertain. Sequencing was done on a sample of memory CD4+ T cells from blood. The CDR3 reads CASSEGATQNTEAFF. Written as DNA, the CDR3 is TGTGCCAGCAGTGAAGGGGCAACCCAGAACACTGAAGCTTTCTTT.